This paragraph covers one TCR beta chain sequence. The sample comes from a study of blood T cell repertoires in COVID-19. Study context: T cells, B-cell-depleted T cells, or PBMCs provided the cDNA or gDNA that served as material.

Germline V gene sequence: CDR1 SGHNT, CDR2 YENEEA. Trimming cost V 0 bases and J 9 bases; bases outside gene matches: 7. The CDR3 consists of 16 residues. TCRdb keeps only in-frame clones here, not all; method: immunoSEQ multiplex PCR. The data show 250,000 to 300,000 clones, roughly nine tenths seen once. The chain joins TRBV11-3 to TRBJ2-1; 11 bases agree with TRBD2. This sequence was found in a man aged 18 to 29 with active or convalescent COVID-19. The sample comprised peripheral blood. CDR3 protein: CASSLEVAGGQPEQFF. Written as DNA, the CDR3 is TGTGCCAGCAGCTTAGAGGTAGCGGGAGGGCAACCTGAGCAGTTCTTC.